This T cell receptor beta chain was observed in a study of radiotherapy plus CTLA-4 blockade in lung cancer. Profiling relied on immunoSEQ multiplex PCR, and the TCRdb table lists in-frame clones only, not all of them. This sample has about 80,000 clones, with more than 85% found just once. The CDR3 totals 16 residues. Germline values: CDR1 GTSNPN, CDR2 SVGIG (reference sequence). V was clipped by 4 bases and J by 0 bases, with 18 bases between them. This TCR was sampled from a human donor with non-small cell lung cancer who had stable disease on radiotherapy plus ipilimumab. Material: peripheral blood, obtained from a patient treated with radiotherapy plus ipilimumab. The chain joins TRBV30 to TRBJ1-2, with D tentatively TRBD1 (5 bases). The CDR3 is CAWILRGVRANYGYTF. The CDR3 DNA sequence: TGTGCCTGGATCCTCCGGGGGGTTAGAGCTAACTATGGCTACACCTTC. Using reference TRBV30 and TRBJ1-2 for the parts outside the CDR3, the full variable domain is SQTIHQWPATLVQPVGSPLSLECTVEGTSNPNLYWYRQAAGRGLQLLFYSVGIGQISSEVPQNLSASRPQDRQFILSSKKLLLSDSGFYLCAWILRGVRANYGYTFGSGTRLTVV.